This passage covers 3 T cell receptor beta chains from one sample sequenced in a study of T cell changes during pregnancy in multiple sclerosis. The repertoire was sequenced with immunoSEQ multiplex PCR; TCRdb's copy has only in-frame clones and lacks some. The sample includes about 23,000 clones, roughly 90% of them seen just once. This specimen consisted of CD8+ T cells from peripheral blood mononuclear cells, obtained in the first trimester of pregnancy. These TCRs come from a female donor with multiple sclerosis, enrolled in a pregnancy study.

This chain links TRBV9 with TRBJ2-4; 15 bases align to TRBD2. This CDR3 region has 20 residues. V lost 4 bases and J lost 1; bases outside the gene matches: 12. Germline CDR1 SGDLS, CDR2 YYNGEE. The CDR3 nucleotides read TGTGCCAGCAGCCGGCCGCCGGGACTAGCGGGGGGTGGGGCCAAAAACATTCAGTACTTC. Protein: CASSRPPGLAGGGAKNIQYF.

This chain joins TRBV9 and TRBJ2-1, with 9 bases aligning to TRBD2. The CDR3 has 16 amino acids. The germline CDR1 and CDR2 sequences are SGDLS and YYNGEE. Losses at the gene ends were 0 bases for V and 9 bases for J; bases not matched to a gene: 10. DNA of the CDR3: TGTGCCAGCAGCGTAGCACTTAGCGGGAGATCTGGTGAGCAGTTCTTC. This codes for CASSVALSGRSGEQFF.

The rearrangement links TRBV21-1 to TRBJ2-7; the D call TRBD1 from the table was never checked on the DNA. TRBV21-1 is marked as a pseudogene. This CDR3 has 14 amino acids. The chain's CDR3 is CASAAGNSFYEQYF. The CDR3 bases are TGTGCCAGCGCAGCAGGTAACAGCTTTTACGAGCAGTACTTC.